This T cell receptor beta chain appears in the sequencing data of a study of T cell responses to AZD1222 COVID-19 vaccine. Findings and limits, study-wide: There were repertoire samples only from the period after the peak T cell response.

Germline V lookup: CDR1 SGHTA, CDR2 FQGNSA. This CDR3 is 14 amino acids long. With 2 bases removed from V and 3 bases from J, the gap between germline ends came to 10 bases. Only in-frame clones appear in the TCRdb table, and some are missing; sequencing was by immunoSEQ multiplex PCR. In the table there are some 150,000 clones, 88% of which are singletons. Comments on this clone: The antigen is undetermined.

The chain couples TRBV7-2 to TRBJ1-1; D may be TRBD1 (5 bases). The specimen was peripheral blood, collected 28 days after the second dose of the MenACWY control vaccine. This clonotype was sampled from an adult who received the MenACWY meningococcal vaccine as a control. The CDR3 region is CASSLWQGDTEAFF. The CDR3 nucleotides are TGTGCCAGCAGCTTATGGCAGGGCGACACTGAAGCTTTCTTT.